Detailed here is one T cell receptor beta chain. This clonotype showed up just a few times. Its antigen has not been determined. No base quality information exists; no much larger clone differs at one position. This sample is drawn from a study of T cells after yellow fever vaccination (dated by TCRdb to the late 2010s). About the investigation overall: The SMART-Seq v4 Ultra Low Input RNA kit was used to prepare libraries from fractions with low cell numbers. Bulk TCR alpha and beta repertoires were sequenced longitudinally to track T-cell clones before and after primary and booster YFV17D yellow fever vaccination. Two healthy male donors, one aged 18 to 30 and one aged 30 to 40 years, made up the cohort. Blood was drawn at multiple timepoints before and after primary and secondary immunization, with bulk PBMC replicates and cell subsets isolated. Results and caveats for the whole study, not just this receptor: FACS-sorted repertoires could contain abundant contaminating clonotypes from the bulk population, so computational filtering was required. The secondary T-cell response was found to be weaker but faster than the primary response, with a peak reached on day 5 rather than on day 15. Most clones expanded after primary vaccination were re-detected after the booster (about 96% of CD4 and approximately 85% of CD8), suggesting broad memory maintenance. A small fraction of clonotypes appeared in both the CD4 and CD8 compartments, likely as a result of convergent recombination. The study included only a couple of donors, which limits how far the findings can be generalized.

Sequencing was carried out with an Illumina NovaSeq 6000. Synthesis of TCR cDNA relied on 5'RACE template switching, a step that introduced a universal primer site along with unique molecular identifiers. cDNA synthesis was primed from both the TCR alpha and TCR beta constant segments. Two PCR steps were used to amplify libraries, with sample barcodes and sequencing adapters being added in the second step. Sequencing of libraries was performed on Illumina HiSeq 2500 (2x100 bp) or NovaSeq (2x150 bp). As for the original processing: Reads were demultiplexed and collapsed into UMI consensus sequences with MIGEC, and V(D)J alignment was performed with MiXCR. Using edgeR on replicate PBMC samples, clonotypes were called vaccine-responding if FDR was below 0.01 and the log2 fold change was above 5 up to day 15. Each bulk clonotype received a CD4 or CD8 identity based on whether the sequenced CD4 or CD8 repertoire contained that clonotype at higher abundance. Using fastp trimming at Q25 and MiXCR clonotype assembly, TCRdb reanalyzed the public sequencing data and kept in-frame beta chains. Every CDR3 protein is listed once, alongside the most common genes and DNA of its rows. These V and J calls originate from TCRdb's pipeline instead of the authors' own analysis. This sample holds approximately 250,000 distinct CDR3 sequences; over 4.5% were observed only once. Roughly 3.3% of the sample is held by the ten biggest clonotypes.

The treatment or condition tag for this specimen amounts to: live attenuated yellow fever vaccine strain. A standard Ficoll-Paque protocol was used to isolate PBMCs from peripheral blood. Dynabeads CD4 and CD8 positive selection kits were used to isolate CD4 and CD8 T-cell fractions. TriZol was used to extract RNA from bulk PBMCs, CD4 and CD8 fractions, and dextramer-positive and dextramer-negative fractions. Inclusive of the bounding cysteine and phenylalanine, the CDR3 is 15 residues long. Only CDR3 DNA is held: 45 bases, read in frame from base 1. Trimmed from V: 2 bases; trimmed from J: 6 bases; junction bases lacking a gene match: 6.

This chain joins TRBV12-3 or TRBV12-4 to TRBJ1-5; a stretch of 8 junction bases matches TRBD1. The clonotype comes from a man between 18 and 29 years old who received the YFV17D yellow fever vaccine. This material consisted of CD4+ T cells sorted from PBMCs, taken on the day of the yellow fever booster vaccination. The DNA sequence reads TGTGCCAGCAGTTTACAGGGGGCGCGGAGTCAGCCCCAGCATTTT. It encodes CASSLQGARSQPQHF.